Presented here are 12 T cell receptor beta chains from one specimen sequenced in a study of CD8 T cell repertoires and HIV-1 epitope variants. Using immunoSEQ multiplex PCR, the repertoire was profiled, and TCRdb retains in-frame clones only, with some absent. The sample records 90,000 or so clones, 60% to 80% being singletons. The sequenced material came from uncultured baseline CD8+ T cells from peripheral blood mononuclear cells (PBMCs). These receptors originate from a male donor with HIV.

V usage is TRBV5-4 and J usage is TRBJ1-5; the match to TRBD1 covers 7 bases. CDR1 and CDR2 (germline): SGHNT, YYREEE (reference sequence). Trimming at V came to 4 bases and at J to 7 bases, leaving 8 bases not matched to a gene. The CDR3 extends over 14 amino acids. In DNA, the CDR3 is TGTGCCAGCAGCCTAGACAGGGAACGGCAGCCCCAGCATTTT. As protein: CASSLDRERQPQHF.

This clone was observed once. The chain links TRBV9 to TRBJ2-3; perhaps TRBD2 as D (6 bases). The CDR3 extends over 12 amino acids. CDR1 is SGDLS and CDR2 is YYNGEE in the germline V gene. The ends were cut back, 7 bases at V and 0 bases at J, with 6 bases in the middle. The DNA of the CDR3 is TGTGCCAGCCGGGGGAGCACAGATACGCAGTATTTT. It yields the protein CASRGSTDTQYF.

The V gene is TRBV28, the J gene TRBJ2-3; D not resolved. Looked up from germline, CDR1 is MDHEN and CDR2 is SYDVKM. The V end was cut by 1 base, the J end by 2 bases, with 13 bases between. The CDR3 consists of 16 residues. For the CDR3, the DNA is TGTGCCAGCAGTTTATTAGGCCTAGTAAACACAGATACGCAGTATTTT. Its protein is CASSLLGLVNTDTQYF.

The chain joins TRBV4-3 to TRBJ1-3; D is unclear. CDR3 length: 16 amino acids. Trimming pared 0 bases from V and 0 bases from J, leaving 9 bases between. Germline V gene lookup returns CDR1 LGHNA and CDR2 YSLEER. Here the CDR3 DNA reads TGCGCCAGCAGCCAAGACAGGACGATCTCTGGAAACACCATATATTTT. The encoded protein is CASSQDRTISGNTIYF.

This rearrangement joins TRBV18 to TRBJ2-1, with TRBD2 matching over 8 bases. CDR3 length equals 14 residues. The V gene end was trimmed by 3 bases and the J gene end by 4 bases; junction bases not matched to a gene: 2. Germline-derived CDR1 and CDR2 are KGHSH and LQKENI. The chain's CDR3 is CASSPTSVYNEQFF. CDR3 in DNA: TGTGCCAGCTCACCGACTAGCGTGTACAATGAGCAGTTCTTC.

The chain combines TRBV19 with TRBJ2-7, with D possibly matching TRBD2 (7 bases). Germline V gene sequence: CDR1 LNHDA, CDR2 SQIVND (reference sequence). The germline V and J ends were trimmed by 2 bases and 5 bases, with 16 bases remaining between them. This CDR3 is 15 amino acids long. DNA of the CDR3: TGTGCCAGTAGTATACAGGTGGGGGGGCCCCACGAGCAGTACTTC. This gives the protein CASSIQVGGPHEQYF.

V usage is TRBV6-5 and J usage is TRBJ1-2; maybe TRBD1 (5 bases). Germline values: CDR1 MNHEY, CDR2 SVGAGI. V lost 3 bases and J lost 4, with 12 bases in between. The CDR3 spans 14 residues. The CDR3 nucleotides are TGTGCCAGCAGTTATTCTCCGGGGACCTATGGCTACACCTTC. It encodes CASSYSPGTYGYTF.

The CDR3 loop reads CASSFGRGRGEAFF. The CDR3 DNA follows: TGCGCCAGCAGCTTTGGGCGTGGACGCGGTGAAGCTTTCTTT. The V call is TRBV5-1, the J call TRBJ1-1; D remains ambiguous. V shed 2 bases and J shed 7 bases, with 15 bases lying between them. The germline V gene encodes CDR1 SGHRS and CDR2 YFSETQ. CDR3 length: 14 amino acids.

V and J are TRBV7-2 and TRBJ2-3; 8 bases agree with TRBD2. Germline CDR1 is SGHTA and CDR2 is FQGNSA. V lost 8 bases, J lost 2 bases, and 12 bases stayed unmatched. The CDR3 spans 16 residues. CDR3 residues: CASLISGGAFTDTQYF. The CDR3 bases are TGTGCCAGCCTAATTTCGGGGGGGGCCTTCACAGATACGCAGTATTTT.

The chain links TRBV5-1 to TRBJ2-7, with D possibly being TRBD1 (5 bases). V lost 4 bases and J lost 1, with 9 bases in between. Germline V CDR1 and CDR2: SGHRS, YFSETQ. This CDR3 has 13 amino acids. In DNA form, the CDR3 reads TGCGCCAGCAGCCCGCAGGGATCCTACGAGCAGTACTTC. It encodes CASSPQGSYEQYF. The full variable domain, rest sourced from reference TRBV5-1 and TRBJ2-7, is KAGVTQTPRYLIKTRGQQVTLSCSPISGHRSVSWYQQTPGQGLQFLFEYFSETQRNKGNFPGRFSGRQFSNSRSEMNVSTLELGDSALYLCASSPQGSYEQYFGPGTRLTVT.

The CDR3 region has the DNA TGCGCCAGCAGCGAAGGCAACGAGCAGTACTTC. Encoded protein: CASSEGNEQYF. The genes are TRBV10-2 and TRBJ2-7; no clear D gene. CDR3 size: 11 residues. Per the germline V gene, CDR1 is WSHSY and CDR2 is SAAADI. The ends were cut back, 6 bases at V and 5 bases at J, with 8 bases in the middle.

The chain combines TRBV7-2 with TRBJ2-5; D gene unclear. CDR1 is SGHTA, CDR2 FQGNSA, per germline. The CDR3 has 15 residues. Trimming stripped 0 bases from V and 5 bases from J, with 13 bases between. The CDR3 nucleotides are TGTGCCAGCAGCTTAGCGTGGCGGTTTTGGGAGACCCAGTACTTC. It translates to CASSLAWRFWETQYF.